The 23 T cell receptor beta chains reported below all come from one sample, sequenced in a study of cytomegalovirus exposure and HLA in healthy donors. The PCR had 60 Vbeta and 13 Jbeta primers. Sequenced by immunoSEQ multiplex PCR; TCRdb stores in-frame clones only, minus some. The table lists roughly 220,000 clones, roughly 80% of them singletons. The sample comprised PBMCs. The receptors come from a man aged 30 to 45 in good health and CMV-seronegative.

The chain joins TRBV28 to TRBJ2-5, with TRBD2 as a possible D gene (6 bases). This CDR3 region has 15 residues. The germline V gene has CDR1 MDHEN and CDR2 SYDVKM. V lost 6 bases, J lost 4 bases, and 18 bases lay in between. The CDR3 protein is CASRGTFSPAETQYF. CDR3 bases: TGTGCCAGCAGGGGGACTTTCTCCCCAGCAGAGACCCAGTACTTC.

This clone was picked up a small number of times. The gene calls are TRBV7-9 and TRBJ1-1; D not resolved. V lost 4 bases, J lost 5 bases, and 11 bases lay in between. Per the germline V gene, CDR1 is SEHNR and CDR2 is FQNEAQ (reference sequence). The CDR3 contains 13 residues. The CDR3 spells CASSSTAGTEAFF. CDR3 sequence (DNA): TGTGCCAGCAGCTCTACAGCGGGGACTGAAGCTTTCTTT.

This clone occurred a few times. This chain links TRBV11-1 with TRBJ1-1; D remains unclear. Germline V CDR1 and CDR2: SGHAT, FQDESV (reference sequence). Trimming took off 5 bases at V and 6 bases at J, with 25 bases between the two ends. This CDR3 spans 17 amino acids. The CDR3 DNA sequence: TGTGCCAGCAGCCAAGGGAGGGTGTCCAGCCGGTCATCTGAAGCTTTCTTT. This encodes CASSQGRVSSRSSEAFF.

The chain combines TRBV19 with TRBJ1-5, with 8 nucleotides matching TRBD1. The CDR3 loop spans 19 amino acids. Per the germline V gene, CDR1 is LNHDA and CDR2 is SQIVND (reference sequence). V was pared by 5 bases and J by 0 bases, with 15 bases of the junction left unmatched. The CDR3 protein is CASSPLMWTGSYSNQPQHF. The CDR3 region has the DNA TGTGCCAGTAGTCCGCTGATGTGGACAGGGTCCTATAGCAATCAGCCCCAGCATTTT.

Of note for this clone: The junction does not match germline at one end; this may be a read error. This chain uses TRBV5-1 with TRBJ2-6, with 7 bases identical to TRBD2. CDR1 SGHRS and CDR2 YFSETQ come from the germline V gene. The CDR3 spans 16 residues. The CDR3 region has the DNA TGCGCCAGCAGCCCCGGCGGGGGAGACGGGGCCAGCGTCCTGACTTTC. This codes for CASSPGGGDGASVLTF.

The CDR3 spells CASRLPRGGDNYGYTF. Written as DNA, the CDR3 is TGTGCCAGCAGGTTGCCCCGGGGCGGGGACAACTATGGCTACACCTTC. The J gene is TRBJ1-2, the V gene TRBV28; TRBD1 might be the D (5 bases). This CDR3 comprises 16 residues. In germline, CDR1 is MDHEN, CDR2 SYDVKM. V shed 6 bases and J shed 2 bases, with 19 bases lying between them.

This sequence joins TRBV27 and TRBJ2-7; tentatively, D is TRBD2 (5 bases). In germline, CDR1 is MNHEY, CDR2 SMNVEV (reference sequence). CDR3 length: 13 amino acids. Trimming took off 10 bases at V and 6 bases at J, with 19 bases between the two ends. The CDR3 DNA follows: TGTGCCACCCGGGGTTATAGGGAAGGCGAGCAGTACTTC. Translation: CATRGYREGEQYF.

This clone was observed a few times. The CDR3 region has the DNA TGTGCCAGCAGTGAAGCGCACGACTCCCCTTATGGCTACACCTTC. Translated, it gives CASSEAHDSPYGYTF. The gene calls are TRBV6-1 and TRBJ1-2, with unresolved D. Germline values: CDR1 MNHNS, CDR2 SASEGT. V was trimmed by 0 bases and J by 5 bases, leaving 13 bases between them. The CDR3 consists of 15 residues.

As for this clone: This specimen includes other DNA sequences encoding the same CDR3. The rearrangement links TRBV6-5 to TRBJ1-6; possible D gene TRBD1, 6 bases. The CDR3 is 14 amino acids. V lost 4 bases, J lost 8 bases, and 12 bases lay in between. CDR1 and CDR2 from the germline V gene are MNHEY and SVGAGI. The CDR3 DNA reads as TGTGCCAGCAGTTTGACAGGAACGGATTCACCCCTCCACTTT. Its protein is CASSLTGTDSPLHF.

This chain connects TRBV4-3 to TRBJ2-7; D is possibly TRBD1 (5 bases). CDR1 LGHNA and CDR2 YSLEER come from the germline V gene. This CDR3 region has 15 residues. Trimming pared 1 base from V and 2 bases from J, leaving 12 bases between. CDR3 bases: TGCGCCAGCAGCCAAGCGGACATATTTCCCTACGAGCAGTACTTC. Protein product: CASSQADIFPYEQYF.

V is TRBV5-1 and J is TRBJ2-7; 9 bases align to TRBD1. Per the germline V gene, CDR1 is SGHRS and CDR2 is YFSETQ. V shed 3 bases, J shed 0 bases, and the junction held 4 bases outside the gene matches. This CDR3 comprises 15 residues. The CDR3 DNA reads as TGCGCCAGCAGCTCTGGGACAGGGACCTCCTACGAGCAGTACTTC. Protein: CASSSGTGTSYEQYF.

This clone was recorded a few times. The CDR3 DNA reads TGTGCCAGCAGCGTGGGGCTAGTCTACACCTTC. It specifies CASSVGLVYTF. V gene TRBV9 combines with J gene TRBJ1-2, with D possibly being TRBD1 (5 bases). The V end was cut by 2 bases, the J end by 10 bases, with 9 bases between. From germline, CDR1 is SGDLS and CDR2 YYNGEE. CDR3 length: 11 amino acids.

The gene calls are TRBV9 and TRBJ2-7; TRBD1 is a possible D gene (6 bases). Trimming shortened V by 0 bases and J by 9 bases, and 22 bases separated the two germline ends. This CDR3 has 16 amino acids. The V gene's germline CDR1 is SGDLS and CDR2 YYNGEE. CDR3 region: CASSVEPGHSPLGQYF. The CDR3 DNA is TGTGCCAGCAGCGTAGAGCCGGGACACAGCCCTTTAGGGCAGTACTTC.

This clone was detected a few times. The chain links TRBV19 to TRBJ2-2, with 10 bases identical to TRBD1. The V and J ends lost 5 bases and 1 base, in that order; junction bases with no gene match: 1. Germline CDR1 reads LNHDA; CDR2 reads SQIVND (reference sequence). The length of the CDR3 is 15 residues. The CDR3 spells CASSRDRGNTGELFF. CDR3 nucleotides: TGTGCCAGTAGTCGGGACAGGGGGAACACCGGGGAGCTGTTTTTT.

In its sample, this clone was seen once. The chain recombines TRBV19 with TRBJ1-1; D possibly corresponds to TRBD1 (6 bases). The CDR3 has 14 amino acids. V lost 7 bases, J lost 0 bases, and 12 bases lay in between. In germline, CDR1 is LNHDA, CDR2 SQIVND (reference sequence). DNA of the CDR3: TGTGCCAGTAACACAGGGCGCATGAACACTGAAGCTTTCTTT. Translating gives CASNTGRMNTEAFF.

This rearrangement joins TRBV2 to TRBJ1-2; D unclear. The V and J ends lost 3 bases and 4 bases respectively, with 18 bases between them. CDR3 length equals 16 residues. The germline V gene has CDR1 SNHLY and CDR2 FYNNEI. The CDR3 sequence: CASSELQGGPVYGYTF. The CDR3 coding sequence is TGTGCCAGCAGTGAGTTACAAGGTGGGCCCGTCTATGGCTACACCTTC.

This rearrangement joins TRBV2 to TRBJ1-4; 7 nucleotides match TRBD1. Germline lookup yields CDR1 SNHLY and CDR2 FYNNEI. J was trimmed by 3 bases and V by 5 bases; bases with no gene match: 3. CDR3 length: 14 amino acids. This chain's CDR3 is CASSRQGSNEKLFF. In DNA form, the CDR3 reads TGTGCCAGCAGTCGACAGGGTTCTAATGAAAAACTGTTTTTT.

This clone was counted between two and nine times. The identical CDR3 is also encoded by other nucleotide sequences in the sample. The genes are TRBV7-2 and TRBJ2-3; TRBD2 agrees at 10 bases. Looked up from germline, CDR1 is SGHTA and CDR2 is FQGNSA. The V and J ends lost 1 base and 6 bases, in that order; junction bases with no gene match: 4. The CDR3 is made up of 15 amino acids. In nucleotides, the CDR3 is TGTGCCAGCAGCTTAGGGAGCGGGGGGGCCGATACGCAGTATTTT. It codes for CASSLGSGGADTQYF.

V usage is TRBV5-1 and J usage is TRBJ1-6; D gene uncertain. The V end lost 0 bases, the J end lost 7 bases, and 11 bases lay between the germline ends. This CDR3 has 15 residues. The germline V gene has CDR1 SGHRS and CDR2 YFSETQ. CDR3 bases: TGCGCCAGCAGCTTGGAAGGAGGAAGAAATTCACCCCTCCACTTT. Translation: CASSLEGGRNSPLHF.

V and J are TRBV18 and TRBJ2-2; 7 positions agree with TRBD2. Losses at the gene ends were 11 bases for V and 6 bases for J; bases not matched to a gene: 15. CDR1 and CDR2 from the germline V gene are KGHSH and LQKENI. There are 15 residues in the CDR3. The CDR3 bases are TGTGCCTCCTCAGGACTAGGGCCCCCCGCCGGGGAGCTGTTTTTT. Encoded protein: CASSGLGPPAGELFF. Full variable domain (missing parts from reference TRBV18 and TRBJ2-2): NAGVMQNPRHLVRRRGQEARLRCSPMKGHSHVYWYRQLPEEGLKFMVYLQKENIIDESGMPKERFSAEFPKEGPSILRIQQVVRGDSAAYFCASSGLGPPAGELFFGEGSRLTVL.

This sequence joins TRBV6-5 and TRBJ2-3; TRBD2 matches at 9 bases. Per the germline V gene, CDR1 is MNHEY and CDR2 is SVGAGI. The CDR3 has 16 residues. The junction had 6 bases not matched to a gene; V was cut back by 4 bases and J by 1 base. Here the CDR3 DNA reads TGTGCCAGCAGTTTTCCTAGCGGGGCGGGCACAGATACGCAGTATTTT. It specifies CASSFPSGAGTDTQYF.

J is TRBJ2-7 and V is TRBV29-1; 8 bases are shared with TRBD1. With V trimmed by 3 bases and J by 6 bases, 13 bases remained unmatched. Germline assignment: CDR1 SQVTM and CDR2 ANQGSEA. The CDR3 runs 15 residues. The CDR3 DNA reads TGCAGCGTTGAGGGGTCGCGGACTCAGGGGGCCGAGCAGTACTTC. This codes for CSVEGSRTQGAEQYF.

The chain couples TRBV6-6 to TRBJ2-5; TRBD1 aligns across 11 bases. Germline loops: CDR1 MNHNY, CDR2 SVGAGI (reference sequence). CDR3 size: 14 residues. The V and J ends lost 6 bases and 5 bases, in that order; junction bases with no gene match: 5. The CDR3 bases are TGTGCCAGCAGACGGACAGGGGGCGCGGAGACCCAGTACTTC. Its protein is CASRRTGGAETQYF.